Detailed here is one T cell receptor beta chain. Its target is not known. The data were taken from a study of cytomegalovirus exposure and HLA in healthy donors. With 60 Vbeta and 13 Jbeta primers, the PCR was carried out. TCRdb's table, derived via immunoSEQ multiplex PCR, lists solely in-frame clones and lacks some. The sample includes fewer than 60,000 clones. Germline-derived CDR1 and CDR2 are MNHNS and SASEGT. This CDR3 has 15 amino acids. V dropped 0 bases and J dropped 10; count of bases not matched to a gene: 5. The study, taken as a whole, reports: When analyzed later, a missense DCLRE1C variant was found to be linked to TCR beta V- and J-gene trimming.

V gene TRBV6-1 combines with J gene TRBJ1-6, with 8 positions matching TRBD1. The material sequenced was PBMCs. This clonotype originated in a woman aged 25 to 39 in good health and CMV-seropositive. CDR3 coding DNA: TGTGCCAGCAGTGAAGCGCGGACAGGGAGGTCACCCCTCCACTTT. This translates into CASSEARTGRSPLHF.